These 18 T cell receptor beta chains share one sample of origin, sequenced in a study of blood T cell repertoires in COVID-19 (dated by TCRdb to 2018 to 2020). Library creation used the immunoSEQ multiplex PCR assay. TCRdb holds this immuneACCESS table with in-frame rearrangements only. Some clones are missing; in checked studies, unresolved V genes explain under half, and the rest has no known cause. This sample lists hundreds of thousands of clones; 85% were detected once. Around 0.98% of the sample rests with the top ten. Input material: peripheral blood. These TCRs come from a man aged 40-49 years with acute or convalescent COVID-19.

The chain carries TRBV6-5 and TRBJ1-2, with 7 bases lining up with TRBD1. Germline V gene data show CDR1 as MNHEY and CDR2 as SVGAGI. CDR3 length: 13 amino acids. Trimming took 6 bases from V and 5 from J; bases not matched to a gene: 6. As DNA, the CDR3 is TGTGCCAGCAGGCCACAGGGGCTTTATGGCTACACCTTC. This gives the protein CASRPQGLYGYTF.

The chain couples TRBV3-1 (or the pseudogene TRBV3-2) to TRBJ1-3, with 7 bases matching TRBD1. J gave up 0 bases and V 4 bases, and 6 bases lay outside the gene matches. The CDR3 covers 16 residues. Looked up from germline, CDR1 is LGHDT and CDR2 is YNNKEL (reference sequence). This chain's CDR3 is CASSRQGGYSGNTIYF. CDR3 coding DNA: TGTGCCAGCAGCCGCCAGGGGGGCTACTCTGGAAACACCATATATTTT.

The gene calls are TRBV30 and TRBJ1-6; the D is unclear. Germline CDR1 and CDR2: GTSNPN and SVGIG (reference sequence). V shed 1 base and J shed 0 bases, with 4 bases lying between them. There are 14 residues in the CDR3. The CDR3 bases are TGTGCCTGGAGTGACAACTCCTATAATTCACCCCTCCACTTT. It is translated as CAWSDNSYNSPLHF.

This chain links TRBV19 with TRBJ1-1; TRBD1 might be the D (5 bases). The germline V and J ends were trimmed by 5 bases and 4 bases, with 20 bases remaining between them. The CDR3 contains 16 residues. Germline V gene sequence: CDR1 LNHDA, CDR2 SQIVND (reference sequence). CDR3 sequence reads: CASSGAGPRKFTEAFF. DNA of the CDR3: TGTGCCAGTAGTGGGGCAGGGCCTCGTAAATTCACTGAAGCTTTCTTT.

This chain links TRBV5-1 with TRBJ2-1; 11 nucleotides line up with TRBD2. The CDR3 has 17 amino acids. Germline-derived CDR1 and CDR2 are SGHRS and YFSETQ. Losses at the gene ends were 0 bases for V and 4 bases for J; bases not matched to a gene: 6. CDR3 DNA sequence: TGCGCCAGCAGCTTGGTTAGCGGGGGGGCAAGGTACAATGAGCAGTTCTTC. Protein: CASSLVSGGARYNEQFF.

V and J are TRBV7-3 and TRBJ2-2, with D perhaps TRBD1 (5 bases). Trimming removed 3 bases at V and 0 bases at J, with 8 bases between. Per the germline V gene, CDR1 is SGHTA and CDR2 is FQGTGA. The CDR3 runs 15 residues. The CDR3 protein is CASSFLGPNTGELFF. CDR3 bases: TGTGCCAGCAGCTTTTTGGGGCCGAACACCGGGGAGCTGTTTTTT.

V usage is TRBV10-2 and J usage is TRBJ2-3, with D tentatively TRBD2 (5 bases). Germline CDR1 is WSHSY and CDR2 is SAAADI. Trimming took off 2 bases at V and 1 base at J, with 7 bases between the two ends. The CDR3 has 14 amino acids. CDR3 in amino acids: CASSEGLGTDTQYF. The CDR3 nucleotides are TGCGCCAGCAGTGAGGGACTTGGCACAGATACGCAGTATTTT.

The J gene is TRBJ2-7, the V gene TRBV2, with TRBD1 as a possible D gene (5 bases). The V gene lost 4 bases and the J gene lost 0 bases, with 10 bases spanning the gap. The germline gives CDR1 SNHLY, CDR2 FYNNEI. This CDR3 contains 14 residues. The CDR3 DNA follows: TGTGCCAGCAGTGGGCAGGGCAGCTCCTACGAGCAGTACTTC. Its translation is CASSGQGSSYEQYF. Full variable domain (missing parts from reference TRBV2 and TRBJ2-7): EPEVTQTPSHQVTQMGQEVILRCVPISNHLYFYWYRQILGQKVEFLVSFYNNEISEKSEIFDDQFSVERPDGSNFTLKIRSTKLEDSAMYFCASSGQGSSYEQYFGPGTRLTVT.

This clone was observed a few times. This chain joins TRBV12-5 and TRBJ1-2; 8 bases agree with TRBD1. Trimming cost V 4 bases and J 8 bases; bases outside gene matches: 3. Germline V gene lookup returns CDR1 LGHNT and CDR2 FRNRAP. CDR3 length: 12 residues. The CDR3 region has the DNA TGTGCTAGTGGTTCCGGGACAGGCGGCTACACCTTC. Translation gives CASGSGTGGYTF.

This chain uses TRBV2 with TRBJ1-1; D gene unclear. The CDR3 sequence is 13 residues long. From germline, CDR1 is SNHLY and CDR2 FYNNEI. Trimming shortened V by 4 bases and J by 4 bases, and 10 bases separated the two germline ends. The CDR3 region has the DNA TGTGCCAGCAGTGCGGAGGGATCCACTGAAGCTTTCTTT. It translates to CASSAEGSTEAFF.

The chain carries TRBV9 and TRBJ1-3; TRBD1 might be the D (5 bases). The germline V gene encodes CDR1 SGDLS and CDR2 YYNGEE. This CDR3 is built from 14 residues. The ends were cut back, 3 bases at V and 4 bases at J, with 11 bases in the middle. The CDR3 DNA is TGTGCCAGCAGCGCCCCCGGGGGGGGAAACACCATATATTTT. This encodes CASSAPGGGNTIYF.

V gene TRBV10-1 combines with J gene TRBJ1-5; no reliable D call. The CDR3 loop spans 9 amino acids. CDR1 and CDR2 (germline): WNHNN, SYGVQD (reference sequence). Trimming took off 9 bases at V and 9 bases at J, with 6 bases between the two ends. Here the CDR3 reads CASAVPQHF. As DNA, the CDR3 is TGCGCCAGTGCGGTGCCCCAGCATTTT.

V usage is TRBV2 and J usage is TRBJ1-2; D is unresolved. This CDR3 has 13 residues. CDR1 and CDR2 (germline): SNHLY, FYNNEI. V was shortened by 6 bases and J by 7 bases, with 15 bases between the two germline ends. The CDR3 region is CASSTVNSGGYTF. Written as DNA, the CDR3 is TGTGCCAGCAGCACCGTAAACTCCGGTGGCTACACCTTC.

This chain connects TRBV5-1 to TRBJ2-5, with TRBD2 identical over 7 bases. Germline CDR1 and CDR2: SGHRS and YFSETQ. Germline trimming cut 0 bases from V and 4 bases from J; bases unmatched to any gene: 6. The CDR3 has 15 amino acids. CDR3 in amino acids: CASSLEGGEVETQYF. CDR3 DNA sequence: TGCGCCAGCAGCTTGGAGGGAGGGGAGGTAGAGACCCAGTACTTC.

This clone has only one observation. V usage is TRBV14 and J usage is TRBJ2-7; D gene uncertain. This CDR3 comprises 13 residues. Per the germline V gene, CDR1 is SGHDN and CDR2 is FVKESK. V was clipped by 2 bases and J by 4 bases, with 9 bases between them. The CDR3 DNA follows: TGTGCCAGCAGCCAAACCACCCTATACGAGCAGTACTTC. Protein: CASSQTTLYEQYF.

The chain uses TRBV3-1 (or the pseudogene TRBV3-2) and TRBJ2-2, with D possibly being TRBD1 (6 bases). V lost 6 bases, J lost 1 base, and 9 bases lay in between. The CDR3 is made up of 14 amino acids. CDR1 and CDR2 from the germline V gene are LGHDT and YNNKEL (reference sequence). The CDR3 nucleotides read TGTGCCAGCAGGGTGACAGGGAACACCGGGGAGCTGTTTTTT. Its protein product is CASRVTGNTGELFF.

The chain links TRBV4-2 to TRBJ1-1, with 9 bases fitting TRBD1. The CDR3 length is 15 residues. The trim removed 4 bases at V and 5 bases at J, leaving 8 bases unmatched. Germline V gene data show CDR1 as LGHNA and CDR2 as YNFKEQ. The CDR3 spells CASSLRQGGRTEAFF. CDR3 DNA: TGTGCCAGCAGCCTCAGACAGGGGGGGCGAACTGAAGCTTTCTTT.

The rearrangement uses TRBV5-1 and TRBJ1-5; 7 positions agree with TRBD1. Germline CDR1 and CDR2: SGHRS and YFSETQ. The length of the CDR3 is 15 residues. V was pared by 2 bases and J by 7 bases, with 9 bases of the junction left unmatched. The CDR3 DNA follows: TGCGCCAGCAGCTTTAAAGGGGGCGAGATACAGCCCCAGCATTTT. Translated, it gives CASSFKGGEIQPQHF.